Listed below are T cell receptor beta chains from one sample, sequenced in a study of cytomegalovirus exposure and HLA in healthy donors. Profiled with immunoSEQ multiplex PCR; TCRdb holds only in-frame clones, not every one. Its table lists some 62,000 clones. Sequenced input: PBMCs. The receptors were sampled from a man between 25 and 39 years old in good health and CMV-seropositive. CDR3s include the opening cysteine and the closing phenylalanine or tryptophan. D genes are given only for firm matches.

d_call j_call cdr3_length v_call cdr3_nt cdr3_aa
. TRBJ1-4 14 TRBV4-2 TGTGCCAGCAGCCAGAGGGGCGGGGATGAAAAACTGTTTTTT CASSQRGGDEKLFF
TRBD1 TRBJ2-2 16 TRBV10-3 TGTGCCATCAGTGAATGGGGACAGGGGGTCGCCGGGGAGCTGTTTTTT CAISEWGQGVAGELFF
. TRBJ1-2 18 TRBV5-1 TGCGCCAGCAGCCGTGAGGTCTACAGGGACCTCTCCCCTTATGGCTACACCTTC CASSREVYRDLSPYGYTF
. TRBJ2-5 12 TRBV7-2 TGTGCCAGCAGCTTAGAGCGAGAGACCCAGTACTTC CASSLERETQYF
TRBD2 TRBJ2-7 16 TRBV7-6 TGTGCCAGCAGTCCCGGACTAGCGGGGACTACCTACGAGCAGTACTTC CASSPGLAGTTYEQYF
. TRBJ2-5 14 TRBV30 TGTGCCTGGAGTGCCAGTAGACTACAAGAGACCCAGTACTTC CAWSASRLQETQYF
. TRBJ2-7 10 TRBV6-1 TGTGCCAGCGGAGGGGACGAGCAGTACTTC CASGGDEQYF
. TRBJ2-1 15 TRBV6-5 TGTGCCAGCAGCCTCGGGTTACCTTCCGACAATGAGCAGTTCTTC CASSLGLPSDNEQFF
. TRBJ1-1 13 TRBV30 TGTGCCTGGTGCATGGGAGGGTCCACCAAGGTTTTCTTT CAWCMGGSTKVFF
. TRBJ2-3 14 TRBV6-5 TGTGCCAGCAGTTACCAAGACAGTACAGATACGCAGTATTTT CASSYQDSTDTQYF
. TRBJ2-7 14 TRBV7-8 TGTGCCAGCAGCTCTCAGGTTTCCTCCTACGAGCAGTACTTC CASSSQVSSYEQYF
. TRBJ1-1 12 TRBV7-9 TGTGCCAGCAGCTTGGGACTTAACGGAGCTTTCTTT CASSLGLNGAFF
. TRBJ2-2 16 TRBV15 TGTGCCACCAGCAGAAGGACAGATTCGAGGACCGGGGAGCTGTTTTTT CATSRRTDSRTGELFF
TRBD2 TRBJ2-7 14 TRBV7-3 TGTGCCAGCAGCTTAGCGGGAGGGGGACACGAGCAGTACTTC CASSLAGGGHEQYF
. TRBJ1-5 15 TRBV30 TGTGCCTGGAGTGGGAGCGGTATTAGCAATCAGCCCCAGCATTTT CAWSGSGISNQPQHF
. TRBJ1-5 13 TRBV5-1 TGCGCCAGCAGCTTGGTCGGTAATCAGCCCCAGCATTTT CASSLVGNQPQHF
. TRBJ1-1 14 TRBV7-6 TGTGCCAGCAGCCCCGATCAGGGAAATACTGAAGCTTTCTTT CASSPDQGNTEAFF
. TRBJ2-7 12 TRBV13 TGTGCCAGCAGCTTAGGCTTTTACGAGCAGTACTTC CASSLGFYEQYF
. TRBJ2-7 15 TRBV4-1 TGCGCCAGCAGCCACGGGGGGCTAAGCGCCCACGAGCAGTACTTC CASSHGGLSAHEQYF
TRBD1 TRBJ1-5 14 TRBV7-9 TGTGCCAGCAGCCTACAGGGGGCCAATCAGCCCCAGCATTTT CASSLQGANQPQHF